The present entry profiles one TCR beta chain with its context. What it binds is unknown. Constant-region reverse primers amplified full-length variable regions, followed by semi-nested Nested Universal Primer A PCR. TCRdb re-derived calls from the 5' RACE reads in MiXCR, one entry per CDR3 protein. The data show roughly 45,000 distinct CDR3 sequences, around 20% seen once. Study results and limitations: In terms of TCR gene usage, tumor memory CD4+ T cells clustered together with blood and lymph node memory CD4+ cells, as well as with lymph node naive CD4+ cells. Whole repertoires were not studied in the larger cohort, only one V-J beta rearrangement.

Treg sorting used a CD4+CD25+CD127-/low gate. The sequence derives from a female donor with breast cancer. The sample was Tregs sorted from blood.

CDR3 bases: TGTGCCAGCAGTTTCCCCACAGGGGTTAATGAGCAGTTCTTC. This translates into CASSFPTGVNEQFF. The chain combines TRBV12-3 or TRBV12-4 with TRBJ2-1; 7 bases match TRBD1. The length of the CDR3 is 14 residues. V lost 3 bases and J lost 7; bases outside the gene matches: 6.